The 21 T cell receptor beta chains presented below share a single source sample, sequenced in a study of blood T cell repertoires in COVID-19. Assay used: immunoSEQ multiplex PCR; TCRdb lists only in-frame clones, some missing. Of around 200,000 clones in the sample, around 85% were seen once. The specimen was PBMCs or T cells enriched from blood (not recorded which). Source of these receptors: a woman in her twenties or thirties who had recovered from COVID-19.

A remark on this clone: This CDR3 is also generated by other DNA sequences in the sample. The rearrangement links TRBV5-1 to TRBJ1-2; D remains ambiguous. CDR3 size: 13 residues. CDR1 SGHRS and CDR2 YFSETQ come from the germline V gene. V was shortened by 4 bases and J by 3 bases, with 10 bases between the two germline ends. The CDR3 loop reads CASSSDGDYGYTF. The CDR3 DNA is TGCGCCAGCAGCAGCGACGGAGACTATGGCTACACCTTC. The full variable domain, with the rest looked up from reference TRBV5-1 and TRBJ1-2, is KAGVTQTPRYLIKTRGQQVTLSCSPISGHRSVSWYQQTPGQGLQFLFEYFSETQRNKGNFPGRFSGRQFSNSRSEMNVSTLELGDSALYLCASSSDGDYGYTFGSGTRLTVV.

The chain recombines TRBV7-3 with TRBJ2-1, with D maybe TRBD2 (6 bases). The germline V gene encodes CDR1 SGHTA and CDR2 FQGTGA. Deletions cut 1 base from V and 9 bases from J, with 13 bases between. This CDR3 has 14 residues. The chain's CDR3 is CASSLSLGRPEQFF. As DNA, the CDR3 is TGTGCCAGCAGCTTAAGTTTGGGGAGGCCTGAGCAGTTCTTC.

The chain combines TRBV7-3 with TRBJ2-3; TRBD2 matches at 11 bases. CDR3 length equals 15 residues. Losses at the gene ends were 4 bases for V and 9 bases for J; bases not matched to a gene: 9. Germline V gives CDR1 SGHTA, CDR2 FQGTGA. The CDR3 loop reads CASSSIAGGPQTQYF. The DNA for the CDR3 is TGTGCCAGCAGCTCAATAGCGGGAGGGCCACAGACGCAGTATTTT.

This chain joins TRBV28 and TRBJ1-2, with D unresolved. This CDR3 is 14 amino acids long. From germline, CDR1 is MDHEN and CDR2 SYDVKM. V was trimmed by 4 bases and J by 2 bases, leaving 11 bases between them. CDR3 in amino acids: CASSSHSGNYGYTF. The CDR3 DNA reads as TGTGCCAGCAGTTCCCATTCCGGGAACTATGGCTACACCTTC.

This sequence joins TRBV7-6 and TRBJ1-2, with D tentatively TRBD1 (6 bases). Germline CDR1 SGHVS, CDR2 FNYEAQ. Trimming removed 0 bases at V and 7 bases at J, with 6 bases between. This CDR3 is built from 12 residues. CDR3 in DNA: TGTGCCAGCAGCTTAGCAGGGGGTGGCTACACCTTC. This encodes CASSLAGGGYTF.

The sample holds many counts of this clone. The chain has TRBV6-4 and TRBJ1-2; the D gene is possibly TRBD1 (5 bases). V gave up 3 bases and J gave up 0 bases, with 5 bases separating them. The CDR3 consists of 13 residues. Germline V gene sequence: CDR1 MRHNA, CDR2 SNTAGT. This CDR3 is CASSEDTNYGYTF. The DNA for the CDR3 is TGTGCCAGCAGTGAGGACACTAACTATGGCTACACCTTC.

This chain joins TRBV6-5 and TRBJ1-2, with D perhaps matching TRBD1 (5 bases). Germline assignment: CDR1 MNHEY and CDR2 SVGAGI. Trimming removed 6 bases at V and 8 bases at J, with 13 bases between. The CDR3 loop spans 12 amino acids. Here the CDR3 DNA reads TGTGCCAGCAGACAGACAGTATCAGGCTACACCTTC. Translating gives CASRQTVSGYTF.

The V gene is TRBV5-1, the J gene TRBJ2-4; 9 bases align to TRBD1. Unmatched junction bases numbered 10, after V lost 0 bases and J lost 6 bases. CDR1 is SGHRS, CDR2 YFSETQ, per germline. CDR3 size: 17 residues. The CDR3 here is CASSLEVGTGTSNIQYF. The CDR3 DNA follows: TGCGCCAGCAGCTTGGAAGTCGGGACAGGGACCTCAAACATTCAGTACTTC. Complete variable domain (other parts from reference TRBV5-1 and TRBJ2-4): KAGVTQTPRYLIKTRGQQVTLSCSPISGHRSVSWYQQTPGQGLQFLFEYFSETQRNKGNFPGRFSGRQFSNSRSEMNVSTLELGDSALYLCASSLEVGTGTSNIQYFGAGTRLSVL.

CDR3 amino acids: CASSVETSHREQFF. Here the CDR3 DNA reads TGTGCCAGTAGTGTCGAGACTAGCCACCGTGAGCAGTTCTTC. This rearrangement joins TRBV19 to TRBJ2-1; 7 positions agree with TRBD2. CDR1 and CDR2 (germline): LNHDA, SQIVND (reference sequence). V lost 5 bases to trimming and J lost 9 bases; unmatched junction nucleotides: 10. This CDR3 is 14 amino acids long.

V is TRBV10-3 and J is TRBJ2-5; 9 bases line up with TRBD2. V was clipped by 10 bases and J by 5 bases; unmatched bases: 11. CDR1 ENHRY and CDR2 SYGVKD come from the germline V gene. The length of the CDR3 is 14 residues. DNA of the CDR3: TGTGCCACCAGGGGGGTAGCGGGGGCGGAGACCCAGTACTTC. This translates into CATRGVAGAETQYF.

This chain uses TRBV7-3 with TRBJ2-3, with 12 bases aligning to TRBD2. The V segment lost 5 bases and the J segment 4 bases; nucleotides outside the gene matches: 4. The CDR3 loop spans 15 amino acids. Germline V gene sequence: CDR1 SGHTA, CDR2 FQGTGA. The CDR3 reads CASSRTSGNADTQYF. CDR3 DNA: TGTGCCAGCAGCCGGACTAGCGGGAACGCAGATACGCAGTATTTT.

The rearrangement joins TRBV28 to TRBJ2-2, with TRBD1 matching over 10 bases. The CDR3 consists of 16 residues. Germline CDR1 and CDR2: MDHEN and SYDVKM. The V segment lost 6 bases and the J segment 4 bases; nucleotides outside the gene matches: 8. The DNA for the CDR3 is TGTGCCAGCAGGACAGGGGGCGCGGTCCCCACCGGGGAGCTGTTTTTT. Its protein is CASRTGGAVPTGELFF.

The chain has TRBV27 and TRBJ1-1; TRBD1 might be the D (6 bases). The germline V gene has CDR1 MNHEY and CDR2 SMNVEV (reference sequence). The CDR3 totals 16 residues. Trimming removed 6 bases at V and 1 base at J, with 18 bases between. The DNA of the CDR3 is TGTGCCAGCAGCCCCGTAATAGACAGGCCGAACACTGAAGCTTTCTTT. Encoded protein: CASSPVIDRPNTEAFF.

V gene TRBV28 combines with J gene TRBJ2-3; D call uncertain. The CDR3 spans 14 residues. Germline values: CDR1 MDHEN, CDR2 SYDVKM. The V gene lost 4 bases and the J gene lost 0 bases, with 8 bases spanning the gap. CDR3 amino acids: CASSSPVSTDTQYF. DNA for the CDR3: TGTGCCAGCAGTTCCCCCGTTAGCACAGATACGCAGTATTTT.

The chain combines TRBV5-6 with TRBJ2-2, with 7 bases that match TRBD2. Per germline, CDR1 SGHDT and CDR2 YYEEEE. The CDR3 contains 17 residues. V shed 2 bases and J 0 bases; nucleotides not matched to a gene: 7. The CDR3 sequence: CASSFAASGTNTGELFF. The CDR3 DNA is TGTGCCAGCAGCTTTGCAGCCAGCGGGACGAACACCGGGGAGCTGTTTTTT.

Note on this clone: It is unclear where the CDR3 begins or ends on the DNA, so no DNA is shown, and the CDR3 is as TCRdb lists it. This chain uses TRBV7-2 with TRBJ1-5. With termini counted, the CDR3 has 16 amino acids. The germline V gene has CDR1 SGHTA and CDR2 FQGNSA. This CDR3 reads CASSLMFGGGNQPRHF.

The chain uses TRBV11-1 and TRBJ2-5; 8 positions agree with TRBD2. This CDR3 region has 13 residues. In germline, CDR1 is SGHAT, CDR2 FQDESV (reference sequence). The ends lost 5 bases at V and 5 bases at J; junction bases unmatched: 4. The CDR3 DNA reads as TGTGCCAGCAGCCCAGCGGGGGCCGAGACCCAGTACTTC. Residues: CASSPAGAETQYF. The full variable domain, with the rest looked up from reference TRBV11-1 and TRBJ2-5, is EAEVAQSPRYKITEKSQAVAFWCDPISGHATLYWYRQILGQGPELLVQFQDESVVDDSQLPKDRFSAERLKGVDSTLKIQPAELGDSAMYLCASSPAGAETQYFGPGTRLLVL.

The genes are TRBV3-1 (or the pseudogene TRBV3-2) and TRBJ1-3; 9 bases map to TRBD1. This CDR3 region has 13 residues. Trimming at V came to 4 bases and at J to 8 bases, leaving 3 bases not matched to a gene. Germline CDR1 is LGHDT and CDR2 is YNNKEL (reference sequence). The CDR3 sequence: CASSRTGEDTIYF. The CDR3 DNA reads TGTGCCAGCAGCCGGACAGGGGAAGACACCATATATTTT.

This clone has more than one count but fewer than ten. The chain employs TRBV27 and TRBJ1-2; tentative D call: TRBD1 (5 bases). Germline loops: CDR1 MNHEY, CDR2 SMNVEV (reference sequence). This CDR3 has 12 amino acids. Trimming stripped 7 bases from V and 4 bases from J, with 10 bases between. The CDR3 is CASTSGGYGYTF. The CDR3 bases are TGTGCCAGCACTTCCGGGGGCTATGGCTACACCTTC.

This clone was detected a few times. This chain connects TRBV19 to TRBJ1-5; TRBD1 agrees at 11 bases. The CDR3 runs 15 residues. Germline V CDR1 and CDR2: LNHDA, SQIVND (reference sequence). The V and J ends lost 7 bases and 4 bases, in that order; junction bases with no gene match: 6. CDR3: CASTPDRGHNQPQHF. CDR3 in DNA: TGTGCCAGTACCCCGGACAGGGGGCATAATCAGCCCCAGCATTTT.

The chain uses TRBV19 and TRBJ2-3; 7 bases line up with TRBD1. V lost 4 bases and J lost 6; bases outside the gene matches: 7. CDR3 size: 14 residues. The germline V gene has CDR1 LNHDA and CDR2 SQIVND (reference sequence). The DNA for the CDR3 is TGTGCCAGTAGTAGGGCAGGGGGTTCGGATACGCAGTATTTT. Amino acid sequence: CASSRAGGSDTQYF.